This TCR beta chain emerged from a study of blood T cells in healthy people across ages. The study, taken as a whole, reports: Leaving the PBMCs unsorted stopped any conclusive comparison of naive versus antigen-experienced cells.

Sample donors were healthy Caucasian individuals that came from Russia, aged roughly 6 to 90. Samples each had at least 5.5 micrograms of total RNA extracted. A note on this clonotype: Its antigen is unidentified.

Primed by a sample-barcoded 5' primer and a J-beta primer mix, a second PCR proceeded for about 7 to 11 cycles. With 12 random nucleotides, a template-switch adaptor tagged each individual cDNA molecule. A single record per CDR3 protein comes from TCRdb applying MiXCR to the 5' RACE reads. The sample yields 700,000 or so distinct CDR3 sequences, around two fifths seen once. The clonotype was recovered from a man aged 80 or over in good health. Source material: blood.

The CDR3 reads CASSFGRGDTGELFF. CDR3 bases: TGTGCCAGCAGTTTTGGCAGGGGAGACACCGGGGAGCTGTTTTTT. The rearrangement joins TRBV12-3 or TRBV12-4 to TRBJ2-2; D may be TRBD1 (6 bases). Trimming shortened V by 3 bases and J by 3 bases, and 11 bases separated the two germline ends. The CDR3 has 15 residues.